Listed here is a single T cell receptor beta chain. CDR1 and CDR2 (germline): SGHNT, YENEEA. The length of the CDR3 is 14 residues. V was clipped by 5 bases and J by 5 bases; unmatched bases: 8. The data originate from a study of blood T cell repertoires in COVID-19. Study overall: Whether acute or convalescent, the COVID-19 samples came from the United States, Italy and Spain. In each case, the material was cDNA or gDNA derived from T cells, B-cell-depleted T cells, or PBMCs.

Per the original methods: Amplification of reference gene primers was used by the study to estimate nucleated cell counts. Generated by immunoSEQ multiplex PCR, the TCRdb table keeps only in-frame clones and is missing some. The DNA gave D and trimming, while V, J and clone size come from that table. The data show 200,000 or so clones, roughly 90% seen once. This sequence joins TRBV11-3 and TRBJ2-5; 7 nucleotides align to TRBD2. The source material was peripheral blood. This TCR was sampled from a man aged 55 to 70 with COVID-19, enrolled during active disease. CDR3: CASSPSGGSETQYF. The CDR3 DNA follows: TGTGCCAGCAGCCCTAGTGGCGGGAGTGAGACCCAGTACTTC.